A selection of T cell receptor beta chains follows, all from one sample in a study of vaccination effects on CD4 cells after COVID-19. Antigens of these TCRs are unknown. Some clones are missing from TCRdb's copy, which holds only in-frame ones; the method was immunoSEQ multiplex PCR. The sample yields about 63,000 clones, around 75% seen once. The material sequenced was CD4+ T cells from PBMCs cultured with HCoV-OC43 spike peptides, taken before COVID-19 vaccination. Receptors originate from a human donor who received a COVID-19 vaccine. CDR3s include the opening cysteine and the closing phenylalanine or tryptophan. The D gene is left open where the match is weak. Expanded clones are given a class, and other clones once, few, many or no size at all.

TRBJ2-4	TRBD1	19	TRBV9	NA	CASSVDGDSPSLAKNIQYF	TGTGCCAGCAGCGTAGATGGGGACAGTCCTTCTCTAGCCAAAAACATTCAGTACTTC
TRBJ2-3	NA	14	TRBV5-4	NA	CASSLPTGQSTQYF	TGTGCCAGCAGCTTACCGACAGGCCAGAGTACGCAGTATTTT
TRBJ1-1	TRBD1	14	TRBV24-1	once	CATRQGAENTEAFF	TGTGCCACCAGACAGGGGGCAGAGAACACTGAAGCTTTCTTT
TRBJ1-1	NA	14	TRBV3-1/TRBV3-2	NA	CASSRGQMNTEAFF	TGTGCCAGCAGCCGCGGACAGATGAACACTGAAGCTTTCTTT
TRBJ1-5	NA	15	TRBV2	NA	CASILEGVGNQPQHF	TGTGCCAGCATTTTAGAAGGGGTGGGCAATCAGCCCCAGCATTTT
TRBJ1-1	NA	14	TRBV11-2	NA	CASSPLGRNTEAFF	TGTGCCAGCAGCCCCCTCGGCCGGAACACTGAAGCTTTCTTT
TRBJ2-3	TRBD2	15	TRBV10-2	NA	CASSDPGGVPDTQYF	TGCGCCAGCAGTGATCCGGGAGGGGTCCCAGATACGCAGTATTTT
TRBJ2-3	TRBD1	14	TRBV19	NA	CASSIGQGTDTQYF	TGTGCCAGTAGTATTGGACAGGGCACAGATACGCAGTATTTT
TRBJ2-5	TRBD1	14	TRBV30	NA	CAWSITGVSGTQYF	TGTGCCTGGAGTATAACAGGGGTTTCCGGGACCCAGTACTTC
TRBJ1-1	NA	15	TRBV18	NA	CASSPLTVRNTEAFF	TGTGCCAGCTCACCTCTGACGGTAAGGAATACTGAAGCTTTCTTT
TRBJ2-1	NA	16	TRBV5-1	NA	CASSLDGTWSYNEQFF	TGCGCCAGCAGCTTGGACGGGACTTGGTCCTACAATGAGCAGTTCTTC